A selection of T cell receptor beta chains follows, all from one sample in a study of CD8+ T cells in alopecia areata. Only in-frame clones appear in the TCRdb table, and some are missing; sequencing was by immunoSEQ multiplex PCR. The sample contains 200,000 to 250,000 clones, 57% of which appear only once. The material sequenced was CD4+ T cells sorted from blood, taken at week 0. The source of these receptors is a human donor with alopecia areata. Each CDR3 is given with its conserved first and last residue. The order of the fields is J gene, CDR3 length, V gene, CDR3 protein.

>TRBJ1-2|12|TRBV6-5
CASWTGWNGYTF
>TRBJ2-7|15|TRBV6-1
CASSEGDISSYEQYF
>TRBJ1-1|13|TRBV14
CASSQDLNTEAFF
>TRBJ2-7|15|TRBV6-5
CASSYFQTATYEQYF
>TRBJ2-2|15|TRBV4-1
CASSQSTGGTGELFF
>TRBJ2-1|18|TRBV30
CAWSVLLAGVSSYNEQFF
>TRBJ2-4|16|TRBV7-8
CASSLGPGSAKNIQYF
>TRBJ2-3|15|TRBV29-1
CSVDRDGLSTDTQYF
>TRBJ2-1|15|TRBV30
CACPPGGTSFNEQFF
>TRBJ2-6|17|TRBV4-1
CASSQEVRLAGANVLTF
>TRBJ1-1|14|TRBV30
CASGGQVLFTEAFF
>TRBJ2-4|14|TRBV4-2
CASSQAGGWQAVHF
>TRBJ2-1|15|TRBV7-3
CASSTDGGRANEQFF
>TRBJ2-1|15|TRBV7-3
CASSSGQGGYNEQFF
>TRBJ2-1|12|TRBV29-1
CTGKTAGDEQFF
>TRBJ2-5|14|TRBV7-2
CASSLDPSGKTQYF
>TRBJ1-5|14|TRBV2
CASSGQGGNQPQHF
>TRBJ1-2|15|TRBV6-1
CASSEGLGRSYGYTF
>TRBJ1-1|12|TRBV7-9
CASSPDATEAFF
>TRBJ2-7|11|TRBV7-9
CASSPRYEQYF
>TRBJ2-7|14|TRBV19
CASTGSGRAGEQYF
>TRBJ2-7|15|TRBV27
CASSFRTGGVYEQYF
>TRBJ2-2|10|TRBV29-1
CRTFTGELFF
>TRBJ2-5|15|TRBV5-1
CASSLSIQGFETQYF
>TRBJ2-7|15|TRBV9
CASSVGAGLLFEQYF
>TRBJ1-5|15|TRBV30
CAWSARDRVNQPQHF
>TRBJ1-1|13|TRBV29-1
CSVGGRIEGEAFF
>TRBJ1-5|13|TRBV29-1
CSVRGQGDQPQHF
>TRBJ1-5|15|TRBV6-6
CASSYRDRVNQPQHF
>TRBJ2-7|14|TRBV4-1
CASSQLAGLYEQYF
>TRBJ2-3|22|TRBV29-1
CSDELGQGNSIFNSGATDTQYF
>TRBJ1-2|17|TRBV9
CASSTSQHRGGSYGYTF
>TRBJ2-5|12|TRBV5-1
CASGRTGETQYF